These 10 T cell receptor beta chains originate from one sample sequenced in a study of OX40 agonist ivuxolimab in advanced cancers. The protocol used for the library was the immunoSEQ multiplex PCR assay. In TCRdb, the immuneACCESS table is reduced to in-frame sequences with V and J assigned. These tables do not hold every clone; where another copy was compared, an unresolved V gene accounts for under half, and the others remain unexplained. Across this sample there are 75,000 to 95,000 clones, with 92% seen only once. Roughly 0.5% of the sample comes from the top ten. The sample was CD4+ or CD8+ T cells sorted from blood, taken in a trial of the OX40 agonist ivuxolimab. The receptors stem from an adult with an advanced solid tumor such as melanoma, head and neck, liver or kidney cancer.

The genes are TRBV10-3 and TRBJ1-2, with 9 bases aligning to TRBD1. The CDR3 contains 14 residues. Trimming took 10 bases from V and 5 from J; bases not matched to a gene: 11. Per the germline V gene, CDR1 is ENHRY and CDR2 is SYGVKD. The CDR3 loop reads CATGDRGSEYGYTF. The CDR3 DNA is TGTGCCACTGGCGACAGGGGGTCGGAATATGGCTACACCTTC.

V and J are TRBV27 and TRBJ1-4, with D unresolved. The germline CDR1 and CDR2 sequences are MNHEY and SMNVEV (reference sequence). Trimming left V 5 bases short and J 4 bases short, with 11 bases between. The CDR3 covers 14 residues. CDR3 sequence reads: CASSPLIGNEKLFF. The CDR3 region has the DNA TGTGCCAGCAGTCCGTTGATTGGTAATGAAAAACTGTTTTTT.

The genes are TRBV5-1 and TRBJ2-5; D perhaps matches TRBD1 (7 bases). The CDR3 totals 16 residues. The germline V gene encodes CDR1 SGHRS and CDR2 YFSETQ. The V and J ends lost 4 bases and 5 bases respectively, with 21 bases between them. CDR3 protein: CASSIASPGGRETQYF. The CDR3 DNA is TGCGCCAGCAGCATCGCATCTCCAGGGGGGCGGGAGACCCAGTACTTC.

This clone was observed a single time. The chain uses TRBV6-5 and TRBJ2-7; 10 nucleotides match TRBD1. The CDR3 contains 14 residues. Germline CDR1 and CDR2: MNHEY and SVGAGI. After removal of 5 bases from V and 3 bases from J, the junction contained 4 bases not matched to a gene. The CDR3 loop reads CASSTGTGDYEQYF. The CDR3 DNA sequence: TGTGCCAGCAGTACCGGGACAGGGGACTACGAGCAGTACTTC.

The CDR3: CACQRGGLYGTQYF. The DNA for the CDR3 is TGTGCCTGCCAGAGGGGGGGGTTGTATGGGACCCAGTACTTC. This sequence joins TRBV30 and TRBJ2-5; TRBD2 might be the D (7 bases). Trimming cost V 6 bases and J 7 bases, with 21 bases left between them. The germline gives CDR1 GTSNPN, CDR2 SVGIG (reference sequence). The CDR3 runs to 14 residues.

The V gene is TRBV5-1, the J gene TRBJ2-7; D possibly corresponds to TRBD2 (6 bases). With 0 bases removed from V and 6 bases from J, the gap between germline ends came to 10 bases. CDR1 is SGHRS and CDR2 is YFSETQ in the germline V gene. This CDR3 comprises 13 residues. CDR3 residues: CASSLERDSEQYF. The CDR3 DNA reads as TGCGCCAGCAGCTTGGAAAGGGACTCCGAGCAGTACTTC.

This clone was observed once. The CDR3 nucleotides are TGTGCCAGCAGCTTAGAGGCTACGTACGAGCAGTACTTC. Protein: CASSLEATYEQYF. The chain has TRBV7-4 and TRBJ2-7, with D unclear. CDR3 length equals 13 residues. Germline V gives CDR1 SGHVT, CDR2 SQSDAQ. Deletions cut 1 base from V and 4 bases from J, with 8 bases between.

J is TRBJ2-7 and V is TRBV6-5; TRBD1 or TRBD2 may be the D gene (5 bases each). The CDR3 covers 14 residues. The V gene lost 5 bases and the J gene lost 1 base, with 12 bases spanning the gap. Germline V lookup: CDR1 MNHEY, CDR2 SVGAGI. CDR3 in DNA: TGTGCCAGCAGTAACCGGGACGGATCCTACGAGCAGTACTTC. Amino acid sequence: CASSNRDGSYEQYF.

The DNA of the CDR3 is TGTGCCAGCAGCCTCTCACCGCGGGGACAGGAAAAACTGTTTTTT. Amino acids: CASSLSPRGQEKLFF. V usage is TRBV7-8 and J usage is TRBJ1-4, with TRBD1 matching over 7 bases. The germline gives CDR1 SGHVS, CDR2 FQNEAQ. The CDR3 totals 15 residues. V lost 5 bases, J lost 8 bases, and 11 bases stayed unmatched.

The rearrangement uses TRBV7-9 and TRBJ1-5; D gene uncertain. The length of the CDR3 is 15 residues. Germline CDR1 reads SEHNR; CDR2 reads FQNEAQ (reference sequence). Between the trimmed V and J ends, which lost 1 base and 1 base, there was a span of 8 bases. CDR3 nucleotide sequence: TGTGCCAGCAGCTTAGGAGGGTCGAGCAATCAGCCCCAGCATTTT. Translated, it gives CASSLGGSSNQPQHF.